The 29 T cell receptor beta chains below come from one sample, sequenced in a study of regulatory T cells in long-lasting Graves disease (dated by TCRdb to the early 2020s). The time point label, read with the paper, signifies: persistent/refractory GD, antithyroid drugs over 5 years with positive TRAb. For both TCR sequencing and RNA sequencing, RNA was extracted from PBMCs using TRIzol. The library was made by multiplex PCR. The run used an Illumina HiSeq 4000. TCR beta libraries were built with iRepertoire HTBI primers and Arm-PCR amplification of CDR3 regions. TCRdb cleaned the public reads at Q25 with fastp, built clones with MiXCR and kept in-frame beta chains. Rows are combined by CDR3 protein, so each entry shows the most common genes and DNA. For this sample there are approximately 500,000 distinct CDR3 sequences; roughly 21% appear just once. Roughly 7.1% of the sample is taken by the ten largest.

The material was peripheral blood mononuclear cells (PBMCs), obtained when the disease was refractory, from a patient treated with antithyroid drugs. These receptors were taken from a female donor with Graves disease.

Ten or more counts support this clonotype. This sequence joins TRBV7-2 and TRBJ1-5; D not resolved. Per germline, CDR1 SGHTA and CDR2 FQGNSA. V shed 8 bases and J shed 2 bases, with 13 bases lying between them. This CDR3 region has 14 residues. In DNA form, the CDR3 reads TGTGCCAGCCTCGGTGGGGATGGCAATCAGCCCCAGCATTTT. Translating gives CASLGGDGNQPQHF.

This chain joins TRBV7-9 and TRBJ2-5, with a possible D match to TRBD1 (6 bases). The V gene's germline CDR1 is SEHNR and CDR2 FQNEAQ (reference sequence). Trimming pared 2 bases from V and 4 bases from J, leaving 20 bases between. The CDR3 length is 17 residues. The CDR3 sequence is CASSLTGQRARGETQYF. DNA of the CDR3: TGTGCCAGCAGCTTAACCGGACAGAGGGCCCGTGGAGAGACCCAGTACTTC.

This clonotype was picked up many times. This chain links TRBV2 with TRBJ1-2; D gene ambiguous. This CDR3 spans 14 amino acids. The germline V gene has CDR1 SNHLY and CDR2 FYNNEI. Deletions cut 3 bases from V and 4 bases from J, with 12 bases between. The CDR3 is CASSDLGAGYGYTF. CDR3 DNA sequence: TGTGCCAGCAGTGATTTGGGAGCGGGCTATGGCTACACCTTC.

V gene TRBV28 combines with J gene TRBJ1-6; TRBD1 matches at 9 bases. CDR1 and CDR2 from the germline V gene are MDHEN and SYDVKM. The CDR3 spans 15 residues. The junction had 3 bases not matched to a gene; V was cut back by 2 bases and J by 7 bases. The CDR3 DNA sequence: TGTGCCAGCAGTTTACGGGACAGGGACAATTCACCCCTCCACTTT. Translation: CASSLRDRDNSPLHF.

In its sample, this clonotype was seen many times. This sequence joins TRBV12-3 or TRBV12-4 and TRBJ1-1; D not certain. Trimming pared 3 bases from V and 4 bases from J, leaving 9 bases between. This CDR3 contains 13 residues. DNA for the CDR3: TGTGCCAGCAGTTTGGGATTACTCACTGAAGCTTTCTTT. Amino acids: CASSLGLLTEAFF.

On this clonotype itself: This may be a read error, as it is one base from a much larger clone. DNA of the CDR3: TGTGCCAGCGGCTCAAGGGCAACTAATGAAAAACTGTTTTTT. This translates into CASGSRATNEKLFF. The chain has TRBV27 and TRBJ1-4; no firm D call. V dropped 8 bases and J dropped 0 bases, with 10 bases sitting between them. Germline CDR1 reads MNHEY; CDR2 reads SMNVEV (reference sequence). This CDR3 contains 14 residues.

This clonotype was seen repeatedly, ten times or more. CDR3 sequence: CASSYLRQTYEQYF. For the CDR3, the DNA is TGTGCCAGCAGTTACTTACGACAGACCTACGAGCAGTACTTC. V is TRBV6-2 or TRBV6-3 and J is TRBJ2-7, with D possibly TRBD1 on 5 matching bases. V lost 1 base and J 2 bases, leaving 9 bases between the germline ends. The CDR3 spans 14 residues. The germline gives CDR1 MNHEY, CDR2 SVGEGT.

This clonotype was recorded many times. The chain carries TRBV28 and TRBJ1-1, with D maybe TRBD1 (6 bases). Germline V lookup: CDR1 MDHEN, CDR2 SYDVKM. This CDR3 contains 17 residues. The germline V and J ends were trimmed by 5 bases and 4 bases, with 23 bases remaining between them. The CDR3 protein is CASSPHWGTGTLTEAFF. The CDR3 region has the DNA TGTGCCAGCAGTCCCCATTGGGGAACCGGGACACTCACTGAAGCTTTCTTT.

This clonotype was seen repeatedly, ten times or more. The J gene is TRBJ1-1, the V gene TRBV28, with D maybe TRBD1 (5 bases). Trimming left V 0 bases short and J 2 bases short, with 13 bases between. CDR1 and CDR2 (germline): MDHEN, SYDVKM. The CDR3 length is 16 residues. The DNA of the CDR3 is TGTGCCAGCAGTTTATGGGGAGACAGAAGAAACACTGAAGCTTTCTTT. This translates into CASSLWGDRRNTEAFF.

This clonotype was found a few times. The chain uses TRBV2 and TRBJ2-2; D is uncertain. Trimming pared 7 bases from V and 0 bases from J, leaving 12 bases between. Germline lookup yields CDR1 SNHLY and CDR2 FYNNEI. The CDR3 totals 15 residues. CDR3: CASIRRNANTGELFF. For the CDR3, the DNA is TGTGCCAGCATTAGACGAAACGCGAACACCGGGGAGCTGTTTTTT.

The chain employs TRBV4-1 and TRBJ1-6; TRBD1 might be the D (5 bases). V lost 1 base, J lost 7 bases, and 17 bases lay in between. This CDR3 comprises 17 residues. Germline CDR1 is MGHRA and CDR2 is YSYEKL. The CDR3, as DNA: TGCGCCAGCAGCCAAGGCTACTGGGCAGGGCGGAATTCACCCCTCCACTTT. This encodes CASSQGYWAGRNSPLHF.

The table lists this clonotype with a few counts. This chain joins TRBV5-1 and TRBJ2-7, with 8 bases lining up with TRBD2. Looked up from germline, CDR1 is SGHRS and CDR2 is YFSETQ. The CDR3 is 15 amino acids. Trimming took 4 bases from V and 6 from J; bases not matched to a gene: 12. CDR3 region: CASSLSSSGSTEQYF. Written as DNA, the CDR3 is TGCGCCAGCAGCCTATCGTCTAGCGGGTCCACCGAGCAGTACTTC. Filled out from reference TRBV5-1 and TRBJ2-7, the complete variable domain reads KAGVTQTPRYLIKTRGQQVTLSCSPISGHRSVSWYQQTPGQGLQFLFEYFSETQRNKGNFPGRFSGRQFSNSRSEMNVSTLELGDSALYLCASSLSSSGSTEQYFGPGTRLTVT.

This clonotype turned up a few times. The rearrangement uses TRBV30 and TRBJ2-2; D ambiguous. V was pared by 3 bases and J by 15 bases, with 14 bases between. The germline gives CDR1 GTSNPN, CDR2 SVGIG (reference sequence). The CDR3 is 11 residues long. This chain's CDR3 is CAWRFLGSVFF. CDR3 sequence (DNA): TGTGCCTGGAGGTTCCTGGGCTCTGTGTTTTTT.

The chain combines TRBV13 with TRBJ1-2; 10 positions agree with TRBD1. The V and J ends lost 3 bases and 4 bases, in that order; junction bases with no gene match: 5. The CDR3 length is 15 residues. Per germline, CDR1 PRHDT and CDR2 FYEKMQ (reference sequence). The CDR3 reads CASSFGQGDGYGYTF. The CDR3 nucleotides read TGTGCCAGCAGCTTCGGACAGGGGGACGGCTATGGCTACACCTTC.

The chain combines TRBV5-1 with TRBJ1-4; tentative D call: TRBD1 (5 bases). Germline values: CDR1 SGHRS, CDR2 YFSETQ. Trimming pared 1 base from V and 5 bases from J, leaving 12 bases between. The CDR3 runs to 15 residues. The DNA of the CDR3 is TGCGCCAGCAGCTTGCGTGCAGGGTTAAATGAAAAACTGTTTTTT. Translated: CASSLRAGLNEKLFF.

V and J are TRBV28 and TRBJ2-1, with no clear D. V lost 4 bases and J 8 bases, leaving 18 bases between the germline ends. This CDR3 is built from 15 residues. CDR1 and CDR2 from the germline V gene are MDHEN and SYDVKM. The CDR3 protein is CASSSAGPRSDEQFF. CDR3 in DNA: TGTGCCAGCAGTTCAGCCGGGCCCCGCAGCGATGAGCAGTTCTTC.

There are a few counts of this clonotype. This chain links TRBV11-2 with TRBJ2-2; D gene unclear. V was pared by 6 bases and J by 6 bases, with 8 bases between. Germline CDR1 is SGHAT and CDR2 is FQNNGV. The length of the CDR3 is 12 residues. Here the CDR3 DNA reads TGTGCCAGCAGTTATTGGGCCGGGGAGCTGTTTTTT. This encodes CASSYWAGELFF.

DNA for the CDR3: TGTGCCAGCAGCTTCATATTGGGACAGGGGGTTACCTACGAGCAGTACTTC. It specifies CASSFILGQGVTYEQYF. The genes are TRBV7-9 and TRBJ2-7; TRBD1 agrees at 11 bases. This CDR3 contains 17 residues. J lost 2 bases, V lost 3 bases, and 9 bases had no gene match. The germline V gene has CDR1 SEHNR and CDR2 FQNEAQ (reference sequence).

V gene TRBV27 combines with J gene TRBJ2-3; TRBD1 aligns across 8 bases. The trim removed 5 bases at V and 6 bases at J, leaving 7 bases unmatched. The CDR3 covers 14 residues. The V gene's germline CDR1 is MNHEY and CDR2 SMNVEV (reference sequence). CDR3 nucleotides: TGTGCCAGCAGTCCTGGACAGGGTTGGGATACGCAGTATTTT. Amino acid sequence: CASSPGQGWDTQYF.

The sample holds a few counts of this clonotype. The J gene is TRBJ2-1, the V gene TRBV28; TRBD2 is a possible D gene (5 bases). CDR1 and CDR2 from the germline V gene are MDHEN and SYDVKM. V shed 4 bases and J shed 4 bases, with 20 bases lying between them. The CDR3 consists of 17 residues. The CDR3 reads CASSSRGFRRNYNEQFF. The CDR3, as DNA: TGTGCCAGCAGTTCCCGAGGCTTCCGGAGGAATTACAATGAGCAGTTCTTC.

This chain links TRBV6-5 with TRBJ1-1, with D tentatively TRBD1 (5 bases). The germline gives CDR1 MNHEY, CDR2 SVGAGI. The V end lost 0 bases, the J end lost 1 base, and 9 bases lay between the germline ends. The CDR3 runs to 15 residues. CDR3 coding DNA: TGTGCCAGCAGTTACTCGGTCGGGGCGAACACTGAAGCTTTCTTT. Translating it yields CASSYSVGANTEAFF.

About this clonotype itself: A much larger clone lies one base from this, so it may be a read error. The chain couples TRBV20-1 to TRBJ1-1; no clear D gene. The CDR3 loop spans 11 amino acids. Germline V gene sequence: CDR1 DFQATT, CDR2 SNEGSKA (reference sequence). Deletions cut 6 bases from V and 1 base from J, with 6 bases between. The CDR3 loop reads CSADKNTEAFF. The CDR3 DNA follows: TGCAGTGCCGACAAGAACACTGAAGCTTTCTTT.

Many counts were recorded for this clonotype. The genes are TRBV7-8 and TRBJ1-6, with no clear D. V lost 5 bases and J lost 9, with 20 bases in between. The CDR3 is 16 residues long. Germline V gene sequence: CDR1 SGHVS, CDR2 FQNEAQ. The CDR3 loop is CASSLGSDQRSSPLHF. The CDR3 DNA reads TGTGCCAGCAGCCTAGGGTCTGACCAGAGGAGTTCACCCCTCCACTTT.

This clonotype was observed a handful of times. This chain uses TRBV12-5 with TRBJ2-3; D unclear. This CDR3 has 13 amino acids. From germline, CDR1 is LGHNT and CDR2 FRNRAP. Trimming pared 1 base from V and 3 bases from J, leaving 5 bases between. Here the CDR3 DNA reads TGTGCTAGTGGTTTGGCAACAACAGATACGCAGTATTTT. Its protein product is CASGLATTDTQYF.

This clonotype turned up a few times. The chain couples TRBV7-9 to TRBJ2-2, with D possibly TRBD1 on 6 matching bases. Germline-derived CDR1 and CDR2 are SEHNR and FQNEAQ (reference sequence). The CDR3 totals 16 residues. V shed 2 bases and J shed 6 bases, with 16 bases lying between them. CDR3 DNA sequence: TGTGCCAGCAGCTTACCCTCAACACAGGGACCCGGGGAGCTGTTTTTT. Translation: CASSLPSTQGPGELFF. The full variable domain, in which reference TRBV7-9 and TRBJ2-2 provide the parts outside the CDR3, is DTGVSQNPRHKITKRGQNVTFRCDPISEHNRLYWYRQTLGQGPEFLTYFQNEAQLEKSRLLSDRFSAERPKGSFSTLEIQRTEQGDSAMYLCASSLPSTQGPGELFFGEGSRLTVL.

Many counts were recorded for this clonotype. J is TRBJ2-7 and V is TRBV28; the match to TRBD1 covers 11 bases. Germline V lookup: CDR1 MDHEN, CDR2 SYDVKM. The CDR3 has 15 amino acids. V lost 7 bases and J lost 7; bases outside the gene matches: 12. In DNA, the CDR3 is TGTGCCAGCACCGGGGCCGGACAGGGGGCTCTTGAGCAGTACTTC. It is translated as CASTGAGQGALEQYF.

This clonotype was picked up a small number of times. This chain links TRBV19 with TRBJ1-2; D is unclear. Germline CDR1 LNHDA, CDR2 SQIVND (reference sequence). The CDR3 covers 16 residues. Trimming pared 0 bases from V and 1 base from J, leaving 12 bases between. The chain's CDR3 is CASSIDPAAINYGYTF. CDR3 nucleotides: TGTGCCAGTAGTATAGATCCGGCAGCGATTAACTATGGCTACACCTTC.

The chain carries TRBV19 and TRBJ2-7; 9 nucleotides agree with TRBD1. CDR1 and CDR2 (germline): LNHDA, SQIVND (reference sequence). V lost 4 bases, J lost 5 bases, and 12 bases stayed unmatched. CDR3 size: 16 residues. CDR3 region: CASSTWGQGLIHEQYF. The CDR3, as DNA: TGTGCCAGTAGTACCTGGGGACAGGGTCTCATCCACGAGCAGTACTTC.

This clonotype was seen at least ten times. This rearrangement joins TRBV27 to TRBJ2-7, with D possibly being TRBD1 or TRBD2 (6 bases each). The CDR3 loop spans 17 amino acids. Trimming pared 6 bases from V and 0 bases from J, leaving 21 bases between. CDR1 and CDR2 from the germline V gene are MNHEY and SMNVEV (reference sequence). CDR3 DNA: TGTGCCAGCAGCCCCACTTGGGGGGACACCAGCTCCTACGAGCAGTACTTC. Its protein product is CASSPTWGDTSSYEQYF.